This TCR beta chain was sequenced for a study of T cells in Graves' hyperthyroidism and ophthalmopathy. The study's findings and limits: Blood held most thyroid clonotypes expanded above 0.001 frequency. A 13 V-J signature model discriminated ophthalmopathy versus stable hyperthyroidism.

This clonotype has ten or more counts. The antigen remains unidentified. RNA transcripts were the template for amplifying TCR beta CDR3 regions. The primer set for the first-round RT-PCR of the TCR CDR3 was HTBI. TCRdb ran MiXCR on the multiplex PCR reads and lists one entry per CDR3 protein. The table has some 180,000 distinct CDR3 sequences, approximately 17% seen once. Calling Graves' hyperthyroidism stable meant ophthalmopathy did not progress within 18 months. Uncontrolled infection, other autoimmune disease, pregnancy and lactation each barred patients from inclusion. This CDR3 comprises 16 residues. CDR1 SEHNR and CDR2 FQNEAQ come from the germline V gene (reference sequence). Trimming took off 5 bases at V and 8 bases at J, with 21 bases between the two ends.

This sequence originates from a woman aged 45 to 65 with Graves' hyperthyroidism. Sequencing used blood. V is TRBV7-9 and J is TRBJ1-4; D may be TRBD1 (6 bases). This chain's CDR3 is CASSPYRRGDSEKLFF. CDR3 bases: TGTGCCAGCAGCCCCTATAGGAGGGGGGATTCCGAAAAACTGTTTTTT.